The 8 T cell receptor beta chains given below trace back to one sample, sequenced in a study of immune heterogeneity within non-small cell lung tumors. TCR beta CDR3 was amplified by multiplex PCR, first round around 10 cycles, 32 V and 13 J primers. In TCRdb, the multiplex PCR reads were re-called with MiXCR into one record per CDR3 protein. The repertoire holds about 2,500 distinct CDR3 sequences, with 20% to 25% as singletons. Template material comprised bulk tumor genomic DNA at approximately 600 ng per sample. Far-apart biopsies, several per primary tumor, were taken during surgery. Surgery that was curative in intent was performed on patients with untreated, newly diagnosed non-small cell lung cancer. Sample: lung tumor tissue. Every receptor here comes from a man aged 40-50 years with non-small cell lung cancer.

Notes on this clonotype: A read error may account for a junction end that differs from germline. V usage is TRBV5-5 and J usage is TRBJ1-1; D uncertain. Germline V gene lookup returns CDR1 SGHKS and CDR2 YYEKEE (reference sequence). The CDR3 consists of 13 residues. Here the CDR3 reads CASSSRSGTEALF. The CDR3 bases are TGTGCCAGCAGCTCAAGGAGCGGAACTGAAGCTTTATTT.

This clonotype counts as medium-sized. The chain recombines TRBV7-9 with TRBJ1-2, with D tentatively TRBD1 (6 bases). This CDR3 spans 15 amino acids. Trimming shortened V by 7 bases and J by 5 bases, and 20 bases separated the two germline ends. Per germline, CDR1 SEHNR and CDR2 FQNEAQ (reference sequence). CDR3 DNA sequence: TGTGCCAGCATGCCCCAGGCAGGGGATTGGTATGGCTACACCTTC. Protein: CASMPQAGDWYGYTF.

As concerns this clonotype: A clone one base away is much larger, so this may be a read error. This sequence joins TRBV6-6 and TRBJ2-3, with TRBD1 matching 7 bases. Germline assignment: CDR1 MNHNY and CDR2 SVGAGI (reference sequence). CDR3 length equals 13 residues. CDR3 loop: CASSYSGTDTKYF. In nucleotides, the CDR3 is TGTGCCAGTAGTTACTCCGGGACAGATACGAAGTATTTT.

This clonotype qualifies as large. The chain employs TRBV5-1 and TRBJ1-2; D might be TRBD1 (5 bases). Looked up from germline, CDR1 is SGHRS and CDR2 is YFSETQ. The V end was cut by 1 base, the J end by 3 bases, with 16 bases between. The CDR3 spans 16 residues. CDR3 bases: TGCGCCAGCAGCTTGCAGGGCGGCAGGGTCGACTATGGCTACACCTTC. Its translation is CASSLQGGRVDYGYTF.

Judged by abundance, this clonotype is medium-sized. The chain recombines TRBV4-3 with TRBJ2-1; possibly TRBD1 for D (6 bases). The CDR3 length is 17 residues. CDR1 is LGHNA, CDR2 YSLEER, per germline. With 1 base removed from V and 8 bases from J, the gap between germline ends came to 21 bases. Here the CDR3 reads CASSQGSGRGKLYEQFF. The CDR3, as DNA: TGCGCCAGCAGCCAAGGGTCTGGCAGGGGCAAATTATATGAGCAGTTCTTC.

By proportion, this clonotype is medium-sized. The V gene is TRBV2, the J gene TRBJ2-1, with D perhaps TRBD1 (5 bases). Between the trimmed V and J ends, which lost 7 bases and 6 bases, there was a span of 13 bases. CDR3 length equals 13 residues. The germline gives CDR1 SNHLY, CDR2 FYNNEI. CDR3 residues: CASKSGSGNEQFF. The DNA for the CDR3 is TGTGCCAGCAAGTCAGGGTCAGGCAATGAGCAGTTCTTC.

This clonotype ranks as medium-sized. The rearrangement links TRBV24-1 to TRBJ2-2; D remains ambiguous. CDR3 length: 13 residues. With 5 bases removed from V and 0 bases from J, the gap between germline ends came to 3 bases. CDR1 and CDR2 (germline): KGHDR, SFDVKD. As DNA, the CDR3 is TGTGCCACCAGTGGAGCGAACACCGGGGAGCTGTTTTTT. Its protein product is CATSGANTGELFF.

This clonotype ranks as medium-sized. V and J are TRBV27 and TRBJ1-6, with TRBD1 matching 9 bases. CDR3 size: 14 residues. Germline V gives CDR1 MNHEY, CDR2 SMNVEV (reference sequence). V lost 6 bases to trimming and J lost 9 bases; unmatched junction nucleotides: 6. The CDR3 here is CASSPPGQGSPLHF. CDR3 DNA: TGTGCCAGCAGCCCACCGGGACAGGGTTCACCCCTCCACTTT.